The 25 T cell receptor beta chains in this list originate from one sample, sequenced in a study of molecular identifiers for immune sequencing clone quantification. TCRdb reprocessed the PCR reads via MiXCR and lists one record per CDR3 protein. The repertoire includes about 640,000 distinct CDR3 sequences, just under 20% of them detected once, and 0.85% sits in the top ten. The sequencing sample was made of naive CD8+ T cells from blood, with Jurkat cell RNA spiked in. Specified subset: FACS-sorted CD8+CD4-CCR7+CD45RA+ naive T cells. These receptors were collected from a human donor in good health. Some libraries in this study had Jurkat cell RNA spiked in.

V is TRBV25-1 and J is TRBJ1-3; D ambiguous. The germline gives CDR1 MGHDK, CDR2 SYGVNS. The CDR3 sequence is 14 residues long. V lost 3 bases and J lost 2, with 8 bases in between. In DNA form, the CDR3 reads TGTGCCAGCAGTGATCGAGGCACTGGAAACACCATATATTTT. Protein product: CASSDRGTGNTIYF.

This clonotype was recorded many times. The genes are TRBV5-8 and TRBJ1-5; D is unresolved. This CDR3 spans 14 amino acids. V lost 0 bases and J 7 bases, leaving 11 bases between the germline ends. The V gene's germline CDR1 is SGHTS and CDR2 YDEGEE. CDR3 sequence (DNA): TGTGCCAGCAGCTTGGACCCGTATGGGCAGCCCCAGCATTTT. Its protein product is CASSLDPYGQPQHF.

This chain joins TRBV4-3 and TRBJ1-4; weak D call: TRBD1 (6 bases). Trimming left V 0 bases short and J 2 bases short, with 10 bases between. The CDR3 contains 16 residues. CDR1 and CDR2 (germline): LGHNA, YSLEER. The DNA of the CDR3 is TGCGCCAGCAGCCAAGAAGGGCAGGGGACTAATGAAAAACTGTTTTTT. It is translated as CASSQEGQGTNEKLFF.

In its sample, this clonotype was seen many times. V usage is TRBV18 and J usage is TRBJ2-5; D is ambiguous. Trimming stripped 0 bases from V and 5 bases from J, with 10 bases between. The CDR3 covers 14 residues. Germline CDR1 is KGHSH and CDR2 is LQKENI. The DNA of the CDR3 is TGTGCCAGCTCACCACCGGGGTCTGAGGAGACCCAGTACTTC. The encoded protein is CASSPPGSEETQYF.

This clonotype was observed at least ten times. J is TRBJ1-2 and V is TRBV6-2 or TRBV6-3; perhaps TRBD1 as D (6 bases). The V end was cut by 4 bases, the J end by 4 bases, with 16 bases between. Per the germline V gene, CDR1 is MNHEY and CDR2 is SVGEGT. The CDR3 sequence is 15 residues long. The CDR3 loop is CASSLQGTASYGYTF. CDR3 nucleotide sequence: TGTGCCAGCAGTTTACAGGGCACCGCAAGCTATGGCTACACCTTC.

This clonotype was counted once. V and J are TRBV27 and TRBJ2-3; TRBD2 matches 11 bases. The V segment lost 6 bases and the J segment 4 bases; nucleotides outside the gene matches: 12. The CDR3 is 17 amino acids. The germline V gene encodes CDR1 MNHEY and CDR2 SMNVEV (reference sequence). Here the CDR3 reads CASSPHSLAGVADTQYF. CDR3 sequence (DNA): TGTGCCAGCAGCCCTCATTCACTAGCGGGAGTGGCAGATACGCAGTATTTT.

This clonotype was detected ten times or more. The chain couples TRBV9 to TRBJ1-6, with D tentatively TRBD1 (5 bases). This CDR3 has 15 residues. Trimming shortened V by 0 bases and J by 6 bases, and 10 bases separated the two germline ends. In germline, CDR1 is SGDLS, CDR2 YYNGEE. The CDR3 DNA reads TGTGCCAGCAGCGTAGACGGCAGGGCTAATTCACCCCTCCACTTT. This translates into CASSVDGRANSPLHF.

The V call is TRBV19, the J call TRBJ1-1; the D is unclear. The V and J ends lost 3 bases and 0 bases respectively, with 11 bases between them. Germline loops: CDR1 LNHDA, CDR2 SQIVND (reference sequence). The CDR3 is 15 residues long. The CDR3, as DNA: TGTGCCAGTAGTATCTCGGTCCTGATGAACACTGAAGCTTTCTTT. Translation: CASSISVLMNTEAFF.

This clonotype was observed many times. V gene TRBV2 combines with J gene TRBJ2-1; 14 nucleotides agree with TRBD2. The V gene end was trimmed by 10 bases and the J gene end by 9 bases; junction bases not matched to a gene: 8. In germline, CDR1 is SNHLY, CDR2 FYNNEI. CDR3 length equals 14 residues. The CDR3 bases are TGTGCCACCGGACTAGCGGGGGGTAGGGGTGAGCAGTTCTTC. Translating it yields CATGLAGGRGEQFF.

The chain has TRBV12-3 or TRBV12-4 and TRBJ1-2; TRBD1 matches at 9 bases. The V and J ends lost 3 bases and 4 bases, in that order; junction bases with no gene match: 6. The CDR3 runs 15 residues. The CDR3 DNA sequence: TGTGCCAGCAGTTTCGGGACAGGGATTGCCTATGGCTACACCTTC. Amino acids: CASSFGTGIAYGYTF.

This clonotype was picked up many times. The gene calls are TRBV7-9 and TRBJ1-1; 8 positions agree with TRBD1. CDR1 is SEHNR and CDR2 is FQNEAQ in the germline V gene (reference sequence). J gave up 2 bases and V 5 bases, and 7 bases lay outside the gene matches. The CDR3 has 15 residues. The CDR3 DNA reads TGTGCCAGCAGCCCGACAGGGGTGTTCAACACTGAAGCTTTCTTT. Its translation is CASSPTGVFNTEAFF.

There are many counts of this clonotype. This sequence joins TRBV29-1 and TRBJ2-7; D gene ambiguous. There are 12 residues in the CDR3. V gave up 5 bases and J gave up 2 bases, with 10 bases separating them. CDR1 SQVTM and CDR2 ANQGSEA come from the germline V gene. CDR3 in DNA: TGCAGCGTTCAGGCTTCTGCCTACGAGCAGTACTTC. Translating it yields CSVQASAYEQYF.

V usage is TRBV3-1 and J usage is TRBJ2-5, with a possible D match to TRBD1 (7 bases). CDR1 is LGHDT and CDR2 is YNNKEL in the germline V gene (reference sequence). This CDR3 region has 16 residues. V lost 4 bases and J 2 bases, leaving 17 bases between the germline ends. CDR3 region: CASSPGGFGGQETQYF. As DNA, the CDR3 is TGTGCCAGCAGCCCAGGGGGTTTCGGGGGTCAAGAGACCCAGTACTTC.

This clonotype appeared many times. The chain employs TRBV6-6 and TRBJ1-5, with D perhaps TRBD1 (5 bases). V was pared by 6 bases and J by 8 bases, with 8 bases between. This CDR3 has 11 residues. Germline values: CDR1 MNHNY, CDR2 SVGAGI (reference sequence). The CDR3 sequence is CASRDMEPQHF. CDR3 nucleotide sequence: TGTGCCAGCAGGGACATGGAGCCCCAGCATTTT.

V and J are TRBV9 and TRBJ1-4; D is possibly TRBD1 (6 bases). Germline lookup yields CDR1 SGDLS and CDR2 YYNGEE. The CDR3 consists of 13 residues. Trimming stripped 3 bases from V and 7 bases from J, with 10 bases between. Written as DNA, the CDR3 is TGTGCCAGCAGCGGAGCGGACAGTGAAAAACTGTTTTTT. It specifies CASSGADSEKLFF.

This chain uses TRBV4-1 with TRBJ2-2; a possible D gene is TRBD2 (5 bases). This CDR3 comprises 13 residues. Germline CDR1 and CDR2: MGHRA and YSYEKL. The V end was cut by 0 bases, the J end by 9 bases, with 8 bases between. This chain's CDR3 is CASSQDRGWELFF. The CDR3 DNA reads as TGCGCCAGCAGCCAAGATCGAGGGTGGGAGCTGTTTTTT.

This clonotype was picked up many times. J is TRBJ2-6 and V is TRBV28, with D perhaps TRBD1 (6 bases). V lost 5 bases and J 1 base, leaving 27 bases between the germline ends. This CDR3 has 21 residues. Germline CDR1 is MDHEN and CDR2 is SYDVKM. In DNA, the CDR3 is TGTGCCAGCAGTCCGCCGACCCTCCCGGGACACTTAGCTTCTGGGGCCAACGTCCTGACTTTC. The encoded protein is CASSPPTLPGHLASGANVLTF.

The CDR3 here is CAWSEEDGYTF. The CDR3 DNA reads as TGTGCCTGGAGTGAAGAGGATGGCTACACCTTC. This chain joins TRBV30 and TRBJ1-2, with D unresolved. CDR1 and CDR2 from the germline V gene are GTSNPN and SVGIG (reference sequence). The CDR3 length is 11 residues. Trimming took off 1 base at V and 6 bases at J, with 6 bases between the two ends.

Many counts were recorded for this clonotype. This chain uses TRBV28 with TRBJ2-7, with D hard to call. CDR1 is MDHEN, CDR2 SYDVKM, per germline. The CDR3 totals 15 residues. V was trimmed by 4 bases and J by 0 bases, leaving 13 bases between them. The CDR3 DNA sequence: TGTGCCAGCAGTTCCGCCAGGACGTTCTCCTACGAGCAGTACTTC. Translation: CASSSARTFSYEQYF.

On this clonotype itself: Given a much more abundant clone one base away, this may be a read error. The chain carries TRBV19 and TRBJ2-1; 10 bases map to TRBD2. This CDR3 has 14 amino acids. CDR1 and CDR2 (germline): LNHDA, SQIVND (reference sequence). V shed 6 bases, J shed 8 bases, and the junction held 7 bases outside the gene matches. The CDR3: CASSPSGSLYEQFF. The CDR3 nucleotides read TGTGCCAGTAGCCCTAGCGGGAGTTTGTATGAGCAGTTCTTC.

With regard to this clonotype: Germline is not matched at one junction end, which may reflect a read error. This chain connects TRBV7-9 to TRBJ2-1; 8 positions match TRBD1. This CDR3 is 15 amino acids long. The germline V gene encodes CDR1 SEHNR and CDR2 FQNEAQ (reference sequence). This CDR3 is CASSLVTGGYNKQFF. The CDR3 DNA follows: TGTGCCAGCAGCTTAGTCACAGGGGGGTACAATAAGCAGTTCTTC. Variable domain in full (rest from reference TRBV7-9 and TRBJ2-1): DTGVSQNPRHKITKRGQNVTFRCDPISEHNRLYWYRQTLGQGPEFLTYFQNEAQLEKSRLLSDRFSAERPKGSFSTLEIQRTEQGDSAMYLCASSLVTGGYNKQFFGPGTRLTVL.

This clonotype was recorded at least ten times. The chain carries TRBV20-1 and TRBJ2-5, with D possibly matching TRBD2 (5 bases). Trimming removed 4 bases at V and 4 bases at J, with 19 bases between. The germline CDR1 and CDR2 sequences are DFQATT and SNEGSKA (reference sequence). This CDR3 has 15 amino acids. CDR3 sequence: CSATSQERVTETQYF. The CDR3 coding sequence is TGCAGTGCTACCTCCCAGGAGAGGGTGACAGAGACCCAGTACTTC.

This clonotype was counted at least ten times. The chain is built from TRBV29-1 and TRBJ2-1; D perhaps matches TRBD2 (7 bases). Trimming pared 3 bases from V and 8 bases from J, leaving 20 bases between. Germline CDR1 SQVTM, CDR2 ANQGSEA. The CDR3 loop spans 15 amino acids. CDR3 DNA: TGCAGCGTTGATCCCCCGGGGGGCAGGGACGATGAGCAGTTCTTC. This gives the protein CSVDPPGGRDDEQFF.

J is TRBJ2-5 and V is TRBV9, with TRBD2 identical over 10 bases. The germline V gene has CDR1 SGDLS and CDR2 YYNGEE. This CDR3 is 15 amino acids long. V lost 0 bases to trimming and J lost 7 bases; unmatched junction nucleotides: 6. The CDR3 protein is CASSVEAGGPGTQYF. The CDR3, as DNA: TGTGCCAGCAGCGTAGAAGCGGGGGGGCCTGGGACCCAGTACTTC.

V usage is TRBV30 and J usage is TRBJ2-1; possible D gene TRBD2, 6 bases. The germline V gene encodes CDR1 GTSNPN and CDR2 SVGIG (reference sequence). CDR3 size: 17 residues. V was clipped by 0 bases and J by 4 bases, with 19 bases between them. CDR3 nucleotides: TGTGCCTGGAGTGTACTGGGTCTGGCGGGGTTATACAATGAGCAGTTCTTC. Protein: CAWSVLGLAGLYNEQFF.